This TCR beta chain appears in the sequencing data of a study of blood T cells in healthy people across ages. Extraction yielded at least 6 micrograms of total RNA per sample. About this clonotype itself: Its specificity is unknown.

Using a J-beta primer mix together with a sample-barcoded 5' primer, a second PCR was run for roughly 7 to 12 cycles. All samples gave at least 2.5 million CDR3-containing paired-end reads. TCRdb independently ran MiXCR on the 5' RACE reads; one entry per CDR3 protein. The profile shows around 1,700,000 distinct CDR3 sequences, under 30% of them singletons. The study, taken as a whole, reports: Possibly, changes in expanded clonotypes were confounded because donor CMV status was unknown.

V was pared by 4 bases and J by 0 bases, with 16 bases between. The CDR3 extends over 17 amino acids. In germline, CDR1 is SGHNT, CDR2 YENEEA. This clonotype was obtained from a woman in her twenties or thirties in good health. The chain employs TRBV11-3 and TRBJ2-1, with D maybe TRBD2 (5 bases). The specimen sequenced was blood. CDR3 in DNA: TGTGCCAGCAGCTCGGCCCCCGGGGAAAGCTCCTACAATGAGCAGTTCTTC. Translation: CASSSAPGESSYNEQFF.